This T cell receptor beta chain was recorded in a study of T cell responses to AZD1222 COVID-19 vaccine. TCRdb keeps only in-frame clones here, not all; method: immunoSEQ multiplex PCR. This sample carries approximately 80,000 clones, around 90% of them seen once, and the ten largest clones take roughly 23%. A remark on this clone: Its specificity is unknown.

The V and J ends lost 5 bases and 8 bases, in that order; junction bases with no gene match: 8. Germline CDR1 and CDR2: LNHDA and SQIVND (reference sequence). This CDR3 is 15 amino acids long. Study findings and constraints: Clonal diversity may have been underestimated, and the donors were mostly white British, with more females than males. The breadth and depth of Spike-specific TCRs increased once two AZD1222 doses had been given.

The TCR comes from an adult in good health. The rearrangement links TRBV19 to TRBJ1-4; 10 nucleotides agree with TRBD1. Sequenced here: peripheral blood, sampled on day 0 of AZD1222 vaccination. The CDR3 sequence: CASSLVTGGQEKLFF. Written as DNA, the CDR3 is TGTGCCAGTAGTCTCGTGACAGGGGGCCAGGAAAAACTGTTTTTT.